Listed here is a single TCR beta chain. This clone showed up just a few times. Its specific antigen is unknown. The sample holds no much larger clone one base away, and base qualities are not on file. The data belong to a study of cytomegalovirus exposure and HLA in healthy donors (dated by TCRdb to between 2016 and 2019). For the study in its entirety: According to a later analysis, the approximately 120 validation repertoires were produced on the same platform as the approximately 690 repertoires of the first cohort. The study aimed to test whether cataloging public T cell receptors could reveal signatures of past pathogen exposure. To predict cytomegalovirus infection status, the study brought together high-throughput TCR immunosequencing, statistical association of individual TCRs with disease status, and machine learning. In addition to the first cohort of 666 subjects, a separate validation cohort of 120 different subjects was used.

V was cut back by 0 bases and J by 4 bases, leaving a gap of 8 bases between them. CDR1 and CDR2 are drawn from the germline V gene: SGDLS, YYNGEE. The CDR3 numbers 14 residues from cysteine through phenylalanine. The entry retains the CDR3 DNA only, 42 bases that are in frame from base 1. The library came from the immunoSEQ multiplex PCR assay. The paper's processing steps were these. To diagnose cytomegalovirus status from the catalog of TCR beta chain sequences, a statistical classification framework was built. Imported from immuneACCESS, the table was reduced by TCRdb to in-frame sequences with V and J called. These copies leave out some clones; in studies compared against another copy, an unresolved V gene accounts for under half, and the cause of the remainder is not known. The V and J calls and clone size were taken over from that table, and D and trimming were inferred from the DNA. This sample is represented by 200,000 to 250,000 clones; over 65% of them were singletons. The top ten constitute roughly 5.4% of the sample.

General study outcomes and caveats: The classifier was reported to diagnose cytomegalovirus status with high specificity and sensitivity in both the original cohort and the validation cohort. In vitro tests confirmed that a few of the cytomegalovirus-associated TCR beta chains recognize cytomegalovirus antigens. Subsequent analysis determined that TCRs grouped into clusters in the first cohort also showed a tendency toward co-occurrence across the approximately 120 validation repertoires, and approximately 94% of cluster scores exceeded 0. A later analysis had no HLA typing for the validation cohort, so co-occurrence there was scored across all 130 or so repertoires. Most TCR sequences were seen in very few donors, while some public TCRs were found in many individuals. The study listed 150 to 200 TCR beta chains as associated with cytomegalovirus. The authors suggested that the approach could potentially be generalized to other disease states and immunological phenotypes.

The donors belonged to the validation cohort of around 110 subjects, which was separate from the 666-subject first cohort. The sequence came from a woman aged 18-35 years in good health and CMV-seronegative. Material for sequencing was PBMCs. Recombination joined TRBV9 with TRBJ1-5, with no confident D gene call. The DNA is as follows: TGTGCCAGCAGCGTAGGCGATCCGAATCAGCCCCAGCATTTT. This is translated as CASSVGDPNQPQHF.